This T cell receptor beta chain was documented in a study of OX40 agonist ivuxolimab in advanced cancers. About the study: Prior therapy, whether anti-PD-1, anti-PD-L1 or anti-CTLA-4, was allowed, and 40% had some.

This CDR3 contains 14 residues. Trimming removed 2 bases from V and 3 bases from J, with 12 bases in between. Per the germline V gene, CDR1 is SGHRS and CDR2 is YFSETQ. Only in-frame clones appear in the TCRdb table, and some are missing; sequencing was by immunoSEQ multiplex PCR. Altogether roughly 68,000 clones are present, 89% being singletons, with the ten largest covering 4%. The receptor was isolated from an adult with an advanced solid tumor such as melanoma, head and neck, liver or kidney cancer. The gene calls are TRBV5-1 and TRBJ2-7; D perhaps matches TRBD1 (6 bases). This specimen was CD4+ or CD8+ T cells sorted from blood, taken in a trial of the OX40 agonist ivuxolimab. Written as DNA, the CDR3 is TGCGCCAGCAGCTTTAATGGGGGCGGCTACGAGCAGTACTTC. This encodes CASSFNGGGYEQYF.